Below, 14 T cell receptor beta chains from the same sample are listed, as sequenced in a study of chemoradiotherapy in HPV16-positive cancers. Using immunoSEQ multiplex PCR, the repertoire was profiled, and TCRdb retains in-frame clones only, with some absent. The top ten hold 7.5% to 8.5% of the sample, which has 9,500 to 15,000 clones, roughly 78% seen once. Sample collection occurred from a patient who underwent chemoradiotherapy. The receptors derive from a human donor with HPV-associated anogenital cancer.

The gene calls are TRBV19 and TRBJ2-7, with 12 bases aligning to TRBD2. Germline assignment: CDR1 LNHDA and CDR2 SQIVND (reference sequence). V shed 4 bases and J 7 bases; nucleotides not matched to a gene: 11. The CDR3 length is 16 residues. The CDR3 sequence: CASSKGLAGNLREQYF. In DNA form, the CDR3 reads TGTGCCAGTAGTAAAGGACTAGCGGGAAACCTACGAGAGCAGTACTTC.

The V call is TRBV28, the J call TRBJ1-2; tentatively, D is TRBD1 (5 bases). CDR1 MDHEN and CDR2 SYDVKM come from the germline V gene. Deletions cut 2 bases from V and 8 bases from J, with 27 bases between. The CDR3 is 18 residues long. The CDR3: CASSLPPWGTAVFDGYTF. The CDR3 DNA sequence: TGTGCCAGCAGTTTACCCCCCTGGGGGACGGCCGTATTTGACGGCTACACCTTC.

The chain links TRBV4-1 to TRBJ2-2, with TRBD1 identical over 9 bases. There are 20 residues in the CDR3. V was clipped by 2 bases and J by 4 bases; unmatched bases: 17. Germline CDR1 is MGHRA and CDR2 is YSYEKL. The CDR3 DNA reads TGCGCCAGCAGCCAAAGTGATTTTACGGTAGGGACAGGGATCACCGGGGAGCTGTTTTTT. It yields the protein CASSQSDFTVGTGITGELFF.

For the CDR3, the DNA is TGTGCCAGCAGTGAACAACGCAACGGGATCTCCTACAATGAGCAGTTCTTC. Its translation is CASSEQRNGISYNEQFF. The rearrangement joins TRBV28 to TRBJ2-1; the D gene is possibly TRBD2 (5 bases). The germline V and J ends were trimmed by 5 bases and 0 bases, with 17 bases remaining between them. CDR3 length: 17 residues. Germline CDR1 is MDHEN and CDR2 is SYDVKM.

This chain links TRBV19 with TRBJ1-3; D gene unclear. The V end was cut by 5 bases, the J end by 0 bases, with 5 bases between. The CDR3 has 13 amino acids. CDR1 is LNHDA, CDR2 SQIVND, per germline (reference sequence). The CDR3 reads CASSLNSGNTIYF. The DNA of the CDR3 is TGTGCCAGTAGTCTTAACTCTGGAAACACCATATATTTT.

The gene calls are TRBV28 and TRBJ2-2; TRBD2 agrees at 10 bases. Looked up from germline, CDR1 is MDHEN and CDR2 is SYDVKM. The length of the CDR3 is 17 residues. With 2 bases clipped from V and 3 bases from J, the junction kept 6 bases outside the gene matches. The CDR3 spells CASSLPSGSPHTGELFF. CDR3 DNA: TGTGCCAGCAGTTTACCTAGCGGGAGTCCCCACACCGGGGAGCTGTTTTTT.

The CDR3 spells CATSRGSQIAGNGELFF. CDR3 nucleotide sequence: TGTGCCACCAGCAGAGGATCCCAAATAGCGGGTAACGGGGAGCTGTTTTTT. The genes are TRBV15 and TRBJ2-2; 7 bases agree with TRBD2. The CDR3 length is 17 residues. V was clipped by 1 base and J by 7 bases; unmatched bases: 12. Germline lookup yields CDR1 LNHNV and CDR2 YYDKDF (reference sequence).

V gene TRBV15 combines with J gene TRBJ2-3; D is uncertain. Trimming stripped 0 bases from V and 0 bases from J, with 10 bases between. The CDR3 contains 16 residues. Germline CDR1 and CDR2: LNHNV and YYDKDF (reference sequence). The CDR3 loop reads CATSRDVTESTDTQYF. CDR3 in DNA: TGTGCCACCAGCAGAGATGTCACAGAAAGCACAGATACGCAGTATTTT.

The chain combines TRBV27 with TRBJ2-1; maybe TRBD2 (5 bases). The V end lost 6 bases, the J end lost 5 bases, and 8 bases lay between the germline ends. The germline V gene encodes CDR1 MNHEY and CDR2 SMNVEV (reference sequence). The CDR3 totals 12 residues. CDR3 bases: TGTGCCAGCAGGTGGAGGAACAATGAGCAGTTCTTC. The encoded protein is CASRWRNNEQFF.

The CDR3 is CASSFFVPGQGSYGYTF. CDR3 bases: TGTGCCAGCAGCTTTTTCGTCCCGGGACAGGGTTCATATGGCTACACCTTC. The J gene is TRBJ1-2, the V gene TRBV7-2, with 9 bases fitting TRBD1. The CDR3 contains 17 residues. V shed 3 bases and J 5 bases; nucleotides not matched to a gene: 13. CDR1 and CDR2 (germline): SGHTA, FQGNSA.

The chain couples TRBV18 to TRBJ1-3; no reliable D call. Deletions cut 6 bases from V and 4 bases from J, with 13 bases between. This CDR3 region has 14 residues. CDR1 is KGHSH, CDR2 LQKENI, per germline. CDR3 DNA: TGTGCCAGCTCGTCTACTAAGGAGGGAAACACCATATATTTT. Protein product: CASSSTKEGNTIYF.

The chain combines TRBV2 with TRBJ1-5; D is ambiguous. The CDR3 length is 13 residues. V lost 3 bases to trimming and J lost 8 bases, with 11 bases between them. Looked up from germline, CDR1 is SNHLY and CDR2 is FYNNEI. CDR3 DNA: TGTGCCAGCAGTGAGAAGGAGTTCGAGCCCCAGCATTTT. Translating it yields CASSEKEFEPQHF.

The J gene is TRBJ2-2, the V gene TRBV2, with 8 bases fitting TRBD2. The trim removed 6 bases at V and 5 bases at J, leaving 5 bases unmatched. The CDR3 loop spans 14 amino acids. CDR1 is SNHLY and CDR2 is FYNNEI in the germline V gene. The CDR3 sequence: CASRTGGDTGELFF. DNA of the CDR3: TGTGCCAGCAGAACGGGGGGGGATACCGGGGAGCTGTTTTTT.

In this sample, this clone turned up a few times. The chain carries TRBV19 and TRBJ2-7; 10 bases line up with TRBD2. CDR1 LNHDA and CDR2 SQIVND come from the germline V gene (reference sequence). The CDR3 runs 15 residues. Germline trimming cut 3 bases from V and 6 bases from J; bases unmatched to any gene: 8. The CDR3 spells CASSIPLAGASEQYF. The CDR3 coding sequence is TGTGCCAGTAGTATTCCCCTAGCGGGAGCCAGCGAGCAGTACTTC.